The 20 T cell receptor beta chains in this list originate from one sample, sequenced in a study of molecular identifiers for immune sequencing clone quantification. TCRdb analysed the PCR reads with MiXCR anew, one entry per CDR3 protein. This sample yields about 320,000 distinct CDR3 sequences, of which about 22% are seen a single time; around 0.74% belongs to the top ten. Sequencing input: naive CD8+ T cells from blood, with Jurkat cell RNA spiked in. Subset of the sample: FACS-sorted CD8+CD4-CCR7+CD45RA+ naive T cells. The receptors shown here come from a human donor in good health. Some libraries in this study had Jurkat cell RNA spiked in.

The J gene is TRBJ2-2, the V gene TRBV20-1; D possibly matches TRBD1 or TRBD2 (5 bases each). This CDR3 comprises 14 residues. Per the germline V gene, CDR1 is DFQATT and CDR2 is SNEGSKA (reference sequence). Trimming shortened V by 3 bases and J by 1 base, and 9 bases separated the two germline ends. The CDR3 coding sequence is TGCAGTGCTAGTTGGGGACGGAACACCGGGGAGCTGTTTTTT. It is translated as CSASWGRNTGELFF.

Details on this clonotype: It may be a read error: a sequence one base away is much more abundant. This chain uses TRBV5-6 with TRBJ2-2; 13 bases are shared with TRBD2. This CDR3 spans 19 amino acids. Trimming cost V 2 bases and J 7 bases; bases outside gene matches: 14. Germline CDR1 reads SGHDT; CDR2 reads YYEEEE. The CDR3 nucleotides are TGTGCCAGCAGCTTACGGACTAGCGGGGGATTTGCGGTCAACGGGGAGCTGTTTTTT. It encodes CASSLRTSGGFAVNGELFF.

The chain joins TRBV20-1 to TRBJ2-7; a weak D match, TRBD2 (5 bases). Trimming left V 2 bases short and J 1 base short, with 15 bases between. The germline CDR1 and CDR2 sequences are DFQATT and SNEGSKA (reference sequence). The CDR3 loop spans 15 amino acids. DNA of the CDR3: TGCAGTGCTAGAAATTGGGAGACGTCGTCCTACGAGCAGTACTTC. Translation gives CSARNWETSSYEQYF.

V is TRBV27 and J is TRBJ2-3; D not resolved. The CDR3 covers 15 residues. The germline gives CDR1 MNHEY, CDR2 SMNVEV (reference sequence). Trimming took off 6 bases at V and 4 bases at J, with 17 bases between the two ends. The CDR3 DNA reads TGTGCCAGCAGGTGGGCCCCACGCGGCGCAGATACGCAGTATTTT. Amino acids: CASRWAPRGADTQYF.

A remark on this clonotype: Since a much larger clone is just one base distant, this may be a read error. The chain employs TRBV9 and TRBJ2-2, with D perhaps given as TRBD1 or TRBD2 (5 bases each). The CDR3 runs 13 residues. Germline CDR1 reads SGDLS; CDR2 reads YYNGEE. For the CDR3, the DNA is TGTGCCAGCAGCGTAGGAGGGGCCGGGGAGCCGTTTTTT. Translated, it gives CASSVGGAGEPFF.

This clonotype was detected only a few times. The V and J genes are TRBV4-1 and TRBJ1-1; D ambiguous. The length of the CDR3 is 14 residues. The V end was cut by 1 base, the J end by 5 bases, with 11 bases between. Per germline, CDR1 MGHRA and CDR2 YSYEKL. This CDR3 reads CASSQVVARTEAFF. CDR3 DNA sequence: TGCGCCAGCAGCCAAGTGGTGGCGAGAACTGAAGCTTTCTTT.

This clonotype was observed a few times. The chain has TRBV24-1 and TRBJ2-1; D not resolved. V lost 3 bases, J lost 2 bases, and 4 bases lay in between. The CDR3 has 13 residues. Germline CDR1 and CDR2: KGHDR and SFDVKD. The DNA of the CDR3 is TGTGCCACCAGTGATCCGCCCTACAATGAGCAGTTCTTC. Protein: CATSDPPYNEQFF.

A few counts support this clonotype. This chain joins TRBV2 and TRBJ2-7; TRBD1 matches at 7 bases. V lost 2 bases, J lost 0 bases, and 4 bases stayed unmatched. Germline V lookup: CDR1 SNHLY, CDR2 FYNNEI. The CDR3 runs 15 residues. The CDR3 sequence is CASSERTGSSYEQYF. The CDR3 DNA reads as TGTGCCAGCAGTGAAAGGACAGGAAGCTCCTACGAGCAGTACTTC.

Concerning this clonotype itself: Since a much larger clone is just one base distant, this may be a read error. The chain carries TRBV15 and TRBJ2-3, with D unresolved. Germline lookup yields CDR1 LNHNV and CDR2 YYDKDF (reference sequence). This CDR3 is built from 13 residues. Trimming took off 1 base at V and 6 bases at J, with 8 bases between the two ends. CDR3 in DNA: TGTGCCACCAGCAGAGGTCTTATGGATACGCAGTATTTT. Its protein product is CATSRGLMDTQYF.

The chain joins TRBV6-4 to TRBJ2-7; weak D call: TRBD2 (6 bases). The V end lost 6 bases, the J end lost 6 bases, and 15 bases lay between the germline ends. In germline, CDR1 is MRHNA, CDR2 SNTAGT. CDR3 size: 13 residues. For the CDR3, the DNA is TGTGCCAGCAGCCTTGGCGCGGGGTTCGAGCAGTACTTC. Protein product: CASSLGAGFEQYF.

The V and J genes are TRBV6-5 and TRBJ2-1; a possible D gene is TRBD1 (6 bases). Germline CDR1 is MNHEY and CDR2 is SVGAGI. V gave up 4 bases and J gave up 0 bases, with 10 bases separating them. The CDR3 is 15 residues long. Here the CDR3 DNA reads TGTGCCAGCAGTTCACAGGGTAGCTCCTACAATGAGCAGTTCTTC. As protein: CASSSQGSSYNEQFF.

This clonotype was recorded many times. The CDR3 loop reads CASSYGSGGNEQFF. Here the CDR3 DNA reads TGTGCCAGCAGTTACGGGTCAGGGGGCAATGAGCAGTTCTTC. V is TRBV6-5 and J is TRBJ2-1, with 7 bases that match TRBD1. With V trimmed by 2 bases and J by 6 bases, 4 bases remained unmatched. The germline V gene has CDR1 MNHEY and CDR2 SVGAGI. The CDR3 length is 14 residues.

This clonotype was recorded a few times. No conserved phenylalanine or tryptophan ends this CDR3, so it is likely a read error. CDR3 sequence: CASSLRGIHSPLHL. In nucleotides, the CDR3 is TGTGCCAGCAGTTTACGGGGTATACATTCACCCCTCCACCTT. The V call is TRBV27, the J call TRBJ1-6; D is unclear. The CDR3 spans 14 residues. Germline loops: CDR1 MNHEY, CDR2 SMNVEV (reference sequence). The V gene lost 2 bases and the J gene lost 8 bases, with 10 bases spanning the gap.

Turning to this clonotype: This may come from a read error, since a much larger clone is one base off. This chain connects TRBV29-1 to TRBJ2-3, with D perhaps TRBD1 or TRBD2 (5 bases each). From germline, CDR1 is SQVTM and CDR2 ANQGSEA. CDR3 length: 15 residues. CDR3 DNA: TGCACCACGCAGGGAGCTAACGGGGACACAGATACGCAGTATTTT. Its protein is CTTQGANGDTDTQYF.

This clonotype appeared a few times. V gene TRBV19 combines with J gene TRBJ1-6; D uncertain. V lost 5 bases, J lost 0 bases, and 11 bases lay in between. CDR3 size: 16 residues. CDR1 is LNHDA and CDR2 is SQIVND in the germline V gene (reference sequence). Here the CDR3 reads CASSPAMDSYNSPLHF. DNA of the CDR3: TGTGCCAGTAGTCCAGCGATGGACTCCTATAATTCACCCCTCCACTTT.

The chain employs TRBV6-2 or TRBV6-3 and TRBJ1-6; 9 bases fit TRBD1. Germline V gene data show CDR1 as MNHEY and CDR2 as SVGEGT. The J segment lost 8 bases and the V segment lost 11 bases, leaving 10 bases of the junction unmatched. The CDR3 length is 14 residues. The CDR3 DNA sequence: TGTGCCGGCACCGACAGGGGGTTTTATTCACCCCTCCACTTT. Its translation: CAGTDRGFYSPLHF.

This clonotype came up a few times. The chain has TRBV12-3 or TRBV12-4 and TRBJ2-5; 13 bases line up with TRBD2. The CDR3 is made up of 16 amino acids. J gave up 1 base and V 6 bases, and 5 bases lay outside the gene matches. CDR3 bases: TGTGCCAGCAGACGTCGACTAGCGGGGGGCCAAGAGACCCAGTACTTC. The encoded protein is CASRRRLAGGQETQYF.

Comments on this clonotype: One end of the junction is discordant with germline, which a read error may explain. The chain combines TRBV27 with TRBJ1-1; 11 bases match TRBD1. Looked up from germline, CDR1 is MNHEY and CDR2 is SMNVEV (reference sequence). The CDR3 contains 18 residues. DNA of the CDR3: TGTGCCAGCAGTCTTCTACCCGGACAGGGGGCAATGGTAACTGCAGCTTTCTTT. Protein product: CASSLLPGQGAMVTAAFF.

This clonotype was detected only a few times. V gene TRBV9 combines with J gene TRBJ2-7; no clear D. Per the germline V gene, CDR1 is SGDLS and CDR2 is YYNGEE. The V end lost 4 bases, the J end lost 7 bases, and 15 bases lay between the germline ends. The CDR3 runs 13 residues. CDR3 DNA: TGTGCCAGCAGCCCATGGACCGCTGGAGAGCAGTACTTC. It codes for CASSPWTAGEQYF.

The rearrangement uses TRBV14 and TRBJ2-6, with no clear D. The CDR3 contains 15 residues. CDR1 is SGHDN, CDR2 FVKESK, per germline. Trimming removed 3 bases from V and 0 bases from J, with 6 bases in between. The CDR3, as DNA: TGTGCCAGCAGCCAGCTAGGCTCTGGGGCCAACGTCCTGACTTTC. It yields the protein CASSQLGSGANVLTF.